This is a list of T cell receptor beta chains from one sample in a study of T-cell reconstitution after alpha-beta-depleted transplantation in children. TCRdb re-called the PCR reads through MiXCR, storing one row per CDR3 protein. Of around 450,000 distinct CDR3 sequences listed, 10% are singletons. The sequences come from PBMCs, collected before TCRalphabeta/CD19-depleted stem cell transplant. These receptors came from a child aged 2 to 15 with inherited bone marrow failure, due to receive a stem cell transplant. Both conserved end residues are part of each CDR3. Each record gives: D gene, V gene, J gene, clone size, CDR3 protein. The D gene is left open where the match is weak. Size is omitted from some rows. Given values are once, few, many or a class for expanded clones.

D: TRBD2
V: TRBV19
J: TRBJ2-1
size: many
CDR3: CASSIDSTSGDYNEQFF

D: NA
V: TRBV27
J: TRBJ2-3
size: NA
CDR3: CASSSQPGDRTDTQYF

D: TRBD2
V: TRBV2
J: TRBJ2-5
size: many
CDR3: CASSELLAGWEETQYF

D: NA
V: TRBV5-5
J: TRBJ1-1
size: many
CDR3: CASSLGLWTEAFF

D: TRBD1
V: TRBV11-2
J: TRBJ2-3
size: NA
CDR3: CASSTRQGPGADTQYF

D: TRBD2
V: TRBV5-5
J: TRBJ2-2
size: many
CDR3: CASSTPSGSFTGELFF

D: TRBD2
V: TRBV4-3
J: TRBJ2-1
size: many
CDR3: CASSLQWGGRFNNEQFF

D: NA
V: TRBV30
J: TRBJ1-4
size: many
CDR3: CAFSGHSATNEKLFF

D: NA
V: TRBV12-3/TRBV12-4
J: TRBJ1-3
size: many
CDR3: CASSFREIKGAAGNTIYF

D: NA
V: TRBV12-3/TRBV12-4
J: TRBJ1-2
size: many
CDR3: CASSLRHLGGYTF

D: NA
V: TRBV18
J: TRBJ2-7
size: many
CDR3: CASSTISGPNEQYF

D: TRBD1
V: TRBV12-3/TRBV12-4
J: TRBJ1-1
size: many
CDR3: CASSSPGTGDTEAFF

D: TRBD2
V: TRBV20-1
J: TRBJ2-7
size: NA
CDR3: CSARRLADSYEQYF

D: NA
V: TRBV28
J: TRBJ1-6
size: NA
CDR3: CASTPTGGHSPLHF

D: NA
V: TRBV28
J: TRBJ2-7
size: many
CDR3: CASSFGPISYEQYF

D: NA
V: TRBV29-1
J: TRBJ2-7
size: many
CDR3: CSGGDNSYEQYF

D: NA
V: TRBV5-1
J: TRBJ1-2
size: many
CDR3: CASSVQTGVDGYTF

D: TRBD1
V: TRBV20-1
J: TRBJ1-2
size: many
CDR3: CSAPRDRGQVGYTF

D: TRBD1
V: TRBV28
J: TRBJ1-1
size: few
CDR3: CASSHQGGAPEAFF

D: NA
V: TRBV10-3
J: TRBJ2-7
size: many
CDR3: CAISEPQVAQYF

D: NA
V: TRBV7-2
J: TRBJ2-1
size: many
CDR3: CASSLNRADRGNEQFF

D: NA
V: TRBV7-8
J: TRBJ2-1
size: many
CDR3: CASSFFLGGYEQFF

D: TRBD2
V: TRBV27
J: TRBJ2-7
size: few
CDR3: CASGISGGIFEQYF

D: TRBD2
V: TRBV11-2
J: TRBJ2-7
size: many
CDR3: CASSLDLAGGLSYEQYF

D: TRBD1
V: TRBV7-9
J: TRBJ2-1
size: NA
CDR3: CASRWTGENEQFF

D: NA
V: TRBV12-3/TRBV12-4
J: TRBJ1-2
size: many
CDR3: CASSLVGPGSYGYTF

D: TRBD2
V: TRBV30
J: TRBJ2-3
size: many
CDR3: CAWTLAAGGTDTQYF

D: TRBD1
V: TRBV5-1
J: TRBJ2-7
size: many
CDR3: CASSSGTGSYEQYF

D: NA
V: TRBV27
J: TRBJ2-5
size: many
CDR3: CASSLVPSGGTGETQYF

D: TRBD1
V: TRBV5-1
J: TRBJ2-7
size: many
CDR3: CASSDHPPGTGNPYEQYF

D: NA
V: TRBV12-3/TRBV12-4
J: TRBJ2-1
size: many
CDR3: CASSSSLGEKRYNEQFF

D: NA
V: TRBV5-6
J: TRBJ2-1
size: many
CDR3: CASSSVGIYNEQFF

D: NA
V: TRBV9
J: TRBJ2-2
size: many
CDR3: CASSVGSGLYTGELFF

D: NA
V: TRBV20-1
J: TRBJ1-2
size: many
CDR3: CSAPPTLGEGDYGYTF

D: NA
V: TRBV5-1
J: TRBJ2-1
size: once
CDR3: CASSLGGLCYNEQFF

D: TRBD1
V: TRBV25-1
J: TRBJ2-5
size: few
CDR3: CASSRDRGGEETQYF

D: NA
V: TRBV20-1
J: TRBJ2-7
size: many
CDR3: CSARKGLYYEQYF

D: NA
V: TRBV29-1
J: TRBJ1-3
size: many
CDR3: CSVEDRGDGVLAGNTIYF

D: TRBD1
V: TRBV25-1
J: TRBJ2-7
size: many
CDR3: CASMTGNSLGEQYF

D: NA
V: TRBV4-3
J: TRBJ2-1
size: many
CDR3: CASSQVRGQGGHYNEQFF

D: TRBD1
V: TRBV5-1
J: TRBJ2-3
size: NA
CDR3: CASSWDRATDTQYF

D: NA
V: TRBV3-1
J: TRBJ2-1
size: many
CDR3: CASSQAPGERDNEQFF